These T cell receptor beta chains were read from a single sample in a study of cytomegalovirus exposure and HLA in healthy donors. The method was immunoSEQ multiplex PCR; TCRdb's version includes in-frame clones alone and lacks a portion of them. Of about 98,000 clones listed, about 80% are singletons. The sample comprised PBMCs. These receptors all come from a young man in good health and CMV-seropositive. Both conserved end residues are part of each CDR3. Fields, in order: V gene, J gene, clone size, D gene, CDR3 protein. A D gene is named only where the DNA matches it firmly. The size of a clone is reported for some rows only, either as once, few or many, or as a class for expanded clones.

v_call: TRBV5-1
j_call: TRBJ2-3
clone_size: NA
d_call: TRBD2
cdr3_aa: CASSVLAGVGTDTQYF

v_call: TRBV10-2
j_call: TRBJ2-7
clone_size: NA
d_call: TRBD1
cdr3_aa: CASRNDRDGTYEQYF

v_call: TRBV7-2
j_call: TRBJ2-1
clone_size: NA
d_call: TRBD2
cdr3_aa: CASSFPLAGGTYNEQFF

v_call: TRBV9
j_call: TRBJ1-2
clone_size: NA
d_call: NA
cdr3_aa: CASSVDRNYGYTF

v_call: TRBV7-8
j_call: TRBJ1-5
clone_size: NA
d_call: TRBD1
cdr3_aa: CASSYDRGGQPQHF

v_call: TRBV6-1
j_call: NA
clone_size: NA
d_call: NA
cdr3_aa: CASGRDTMALEQYF

v_call: TRBV7-9
j_call: TRBJ1-1
clone_size: NA
d_call: NA
cdr3_aa: CASSSRQEAFF

v_call: TRBV10-3
j_call: TRBJ1-6
clone_size: NA
d_call: TRBD1
cdr3_aa: CAISEGQGWGSPLHF

v_call: TRBV4-1
j_call: TRBJ2-5
clone_size: few
d_call: NA
cdr3_aa: CASSQDPLGGDLETQYF

v_call: TRBV5-4
j_call: TRBJ1-6
clone_size: NA
d_call: TRBD1
cdr3_aa: CASSSRDRINSPLHF

v_call: TRBV5-1
j_call: TRBJ2-2
clone_size: NA
d_call: NA
cdr3_aa: CASSFTVPNTGELFF

v_call: TRBV6-4
j_call: TRBJ2-3
clone_size: NA
d_call: TRBD2
cdr3_aa: CASSDSASGGGTDTQYF

v_call: TRBV28
j_call: TRBJ1-5
clone_size: NA
d_call: NA
cdr3_aa: CASRRGGGPQHF

v_call: TRBV28
j_call: TRBJ2-6
clone_size: NA
d_call: NA
cdr3_aa: CATDSPSTSGANVLTF

v_call: TRBV7-9
j_call: TRBJ2-1
clone_size: once
d_call: NA
cdr3_aa: CASSLPLRADEQFF

v_call: TRBV27
j_call: TRBJ2-2
clone_size: NA
d_call: NA
cdr3_aa: CASRRQQNTGELFF

v_call: TRBV7-9
j_call: TRBJ1-6
clone_size: NA
d_call: TRBD1
cdr3_aa: CASSLGTGNGSPLHF

v_call: TRBV7-6
j_call: TRBJ2-2
clone_size: NA
d_call: NA
cdr3_aa: CASSPGQLNTGELFF

v_call: TRBV5-1
j_call: TRBJ1-4
clone_size: NA
d_call: TRBD1
cdr3_aa: CASSGGQGAPNEKLFF

v_call: TRBV5-1
j_call: TRBJ2-2
clone_size: NA
d_call: TRBD1
cdr3_aa: CASSHRDRGSGGELFF

v_call: TRBV5-1
j_call: TRBJ2-1
clone_size: once
d_call: NA
cdr3_aa: CASSPLVGPNEQFF

v_call: TRBV30
j_call: TRBJ2-5
clone_size: NA
d_call: TRBD2
cdr3_aa: CAWSDTPPGGKETQYF

v_call: TRBV6-6
j_call: TRBJ2-3
clone_size: NA
d_call: TRBD1
cdr3_aa: CASSYQGARTDTQYF

v_call: TRBV7-9
j_call: TRBJ1-1
clone_size: few
d_call: NA
cdr3_aa: CASSLLEAFF

v_call: TRBV6-5
j_call: TRBJ1-3
clone_size: once
d_call: TRBD1
cdr3_aa: CASRQGSGNTIYF

v_call: TRBV11-2
j_call: TRBJ2-1
clone_size: NA
d_call: TRBD2
cdr3_aa: CASSLEPLRGGLNEQFF

v_call: TRBV6-5
j_call: TRBJ1-2
clone_size: NA
d_call: TRBD1
cdr3_aa: CASSYSQGAVDGYTF

v_call: TRBV9
j_call: TRBJ2-2
clone_size: NA
d_call: NA
cdr3_aa: CASSVGLRGFTGELFF